There are a few counts of the clone carrying this T cell receptor (beta chain). The V gene lost 1 base and the J gene lost 7 bases, with 14 bases spanning the gap. This CDR3 is built from 15 residues. In germline, CDR1 is SGHTA, CDR2 FQGNSA. The sample is drawn from a study of beta chain features in type 1 diabetes. Expressed TCRB transcripts were sequenced, since all the RNA that had been isolated was reverse transcribed. Here immunoSEQ multiplex PCR was the method, and the copy in TCRdb shows in-frame clones only, minus some. The data hold about 900,000 clones, with about 17% observed a single time.

The V and J genes are TRBV7-2 and TRBJ2-4, with a weak D call TRBD1 (6 bases). Source material: naive CD4+ T cells from blood. This clonotype was obtained from a woman aged 18-29 years in good health. CDR3: CASSLGWTERNIQYF. CDR3 DNA: TGTGCCAGCAGCTTAGGTTGGACAGAACGGAACATTCAGTACTTC.